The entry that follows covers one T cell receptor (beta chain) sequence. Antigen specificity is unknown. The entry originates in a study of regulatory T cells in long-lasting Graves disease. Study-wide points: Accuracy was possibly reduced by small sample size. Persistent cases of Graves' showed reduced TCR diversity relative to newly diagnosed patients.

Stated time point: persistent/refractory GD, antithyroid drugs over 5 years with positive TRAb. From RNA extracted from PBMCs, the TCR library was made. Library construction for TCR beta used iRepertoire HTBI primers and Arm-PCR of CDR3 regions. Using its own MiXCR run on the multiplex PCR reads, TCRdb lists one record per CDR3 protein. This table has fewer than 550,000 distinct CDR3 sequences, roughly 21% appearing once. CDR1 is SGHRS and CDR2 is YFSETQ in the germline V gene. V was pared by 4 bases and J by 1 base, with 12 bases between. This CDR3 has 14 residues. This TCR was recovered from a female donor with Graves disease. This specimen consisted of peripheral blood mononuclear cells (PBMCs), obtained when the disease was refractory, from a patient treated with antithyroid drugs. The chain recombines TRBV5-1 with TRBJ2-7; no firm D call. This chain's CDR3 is CASSEVSWSYEQYF. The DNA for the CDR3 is TGCGCCAGCAGCGAGGTTAGCTGGTCCTACGAGCAGTACTTC.